The present entry profiles one T cell receptor beta chain with its context. Data came from immunoSEQ multiplex PCR; TCRdb stores just in-frame clones and leaves some out. The repertoire consists of 300,000 or so clones, with 85% occurring once and the leading ten covering 4.1%. This sample stems from a study of blood T cell repertoires in COVID-19. V lost 7 bases and J lost 3; bases outside the gene matches: 8. CDR1 is SGHAT, CDR2 FQNNGV, per germline. The CDR3 sequence is 14 residues long. Input material: peripheral blood. The chain uses TRBV11-2 and TRBJ2-7; TRBD1 aligns across 8 bases. The TCR comes from a woman between 45 and 65 years old with active or convalescent COVID-19. The CDR3 sequence: CASKRTGFYYEQYF. CDR3 coding DNA: TGTGCCAGCAAAAGGACAGGGTTCTACTACGAGCAGTACTTC.